The rows below give T cell receptor beta chains drawn from one sample of a study of control samples from healthy donors and cancer patients. Sequencing was performed with immunoSEQ multiplex PCR; in TCRdb, only in-frame clones are kept and a portion is missing. The sample shows tens of thousands of clones, under 95% of them seen only once. Sequencing was done on a sample of PBMCs. Every receptor here comes from a man in his thirties or forties with colorectal cancer. Both conserved end residues are part of each CDR3. The order of the fields is V gene, clone size, J gene, D gene, CDR3 DNA, CDR3 protein. The D gene is left open where the match is weak. Some rows mark clone size as missing; the rest say once, few, many or name a class of expanded clone.

v_call: TRBV27; clone_size: -; j_call: TRBJ1-2; d_call: -; cdr3_nt: TGTGCCAGCAGTTTGACCCTGTCGGGAGGGACTAACTATGGCTACACCTTC; cdr3_aa: CASSLTLSGGTNYGYTF
v_call: TRBV19; clone_size: -; j_call: TRBJ1-1; d_call: -; cdr3_nt: TGTGCCAGTAGTCCACCGACGTACACTGAAGCTTTCTTT; cdr3_aa: CASSPPTYTEAFF
v_call: TRBV2; clone_size: -; j_call: TRBJ2-1; d_call: TRBD1; cdr3_nt: TGTGCCAGCACCGGGACAGGGGGCGAATCTAGCAATGAGCAGTTCTTC; cdr3_aa: CASTGTGGESSNEQFF
v_call: TRBV7-2; clone_size: -; j_call: TRBJ2-1; d_call: -; cdr3_nt: TGTGCCAGCAGCTTGGACAGAGCCTACAATGAGCAGTTCTTC; cdr3_aa: CASSLDRAYNEQFF
v_call: TRBV5-1; clone_size: -; j_call: TRBJ2-5; d_call: -; cdr3_nt: TGCGCCAGCAGCTTGTCCCGGGGCAGGGAAGAGACCCAGTACTTC; cdr3_aa: CASSLSRGREETQYF
v_call: TRBV20-1; clone_size: -; j_call: TRBJ1-6; d_call: TRBD1; cdr3_nt: TGCAGTGCTCGACAGGGTTCACCCCTCCACTTT; cdr3_aa: CSARQGSPLHF
v_call: TRBV19; clone_size: -; j_call: TRBJ1-6; d_call: -; cdr3_nt: TGTGCCAGTAGTCCGGGACGGATTAACTATAATTCACCCCTCCACTTT; cdr3_aa: CASSPGRINYNSPLHF
v_call: TRBV3-1/TRBV3-2; clone_size: -; j_call: TRBJ2-1; d_call: TRBD1; cdr3_nt: TGTGCCAGCAGCCAAGGTTCATTACAGGGGGCCGGCAATGAGCAGTTCTTC; cdr3_aa: CASSQGSLQGAGNEQFF
v_call: TRBV5-1; clone_size: -; j_call: TRBJ2-2; d_call: -; cdr3_nt: TGCGCCAGCAGCTTGGCTGGTAGCTTGAACACCGGGGAGCTGTTTTTT; cdr3_aa: CASSLAGSLNTGELFF
v_call: TRBV28; clone_size: -; j_call: TRBJ2-4; d_call: TRBD2; cdr3_nt: TGTGCCAGCACCGGGGCTAGCGGGGGTAGCTTTGACATTCAGTACTTC; cdr3_aa: CASTGASGGSFDIQYF
v_call: TRBV6-2/TRBV6-3; clone_size: -; j_call: TRBJ1-1; d_call: -; cdr3_nt: TGTGCCAGCAGTTACTCGAATCGAGGGGCCGGCACTGAAGCTTTCTTT; cdr3_aa: CASSYSNRGAGTEAFF
v_call: TRBV9; clone_size: -; j_call: TRBJ1-6; d_call: -; cdr3_nt: TGTGCCAGCAGCGTAGGAGTGGAGAGTGGGGAAAATTCACCCCTCCACTTT; cdr3_aa: CASSVGVESGENSPLHF
v_call: TRBV19; clone_size: few; j_call: TRBJ1-5; d_call: -; cdr3_nt: TGTGCCAGTAGTATAGATCTTTGGGGCGCGGGACAGCCCCAGCATTTT; cdr3_aa: CASSIDLWGAGQPQHF
v_call: TRBV3-1/TRBV3-2; clone_size: -; j_call: TRBJ2-3; d_call: -; cdr3_nt: TGTGCCAGCAGCCAAGATCTAAGGCAGGGCTCTCGGGATACGCAGTATTTT; cdr3_aa: CASSQDLRQGSRDTQYF
v_call: TRBV4-2; clone_size: -; j_call: TRBJ2-7; d_call: TRBD1; cdr3_nt: TGTGCCAGCAGCCAAGCCAGGGGGCTGTACGAGCAGTACTTC; cdr3_aa: CASSQARGLYEQYF
v_call: TRBV7-2; clone_size: few; j_call: TRBJ2-1; d_call: TRBD2; cdr3_nt: TGTGCCAGCAGCCCTCGACTAGCAGCCAATGAGCAGTTCTTC; cdr3_aa: CASSPRLAANEQFF
v_call: TRBV27; clone_size: -; j_call: TRBJ2-3; d_call: -; cdr3_nt: TGTGCCAGACAATGGGGGGCCCGGGCAGATACGCAGTATTTT; cdr3_aa: CARQWGARADTQYF
v_call: TRBV7-2; clone_size: -; j_call: TRBJ2-4; d_call: -; cdr3_nt: TGTGCCAGCAGCCGTGGGCCGAGGCGGGAAAACATTCAGTACTTC; cdr3_aa: CASSRGPRRENIQYF
v_call: TRBV6-5; clone_size: -; j_call: TRBJ1-1; d_call: -; cdr3_nt: TGTGCCAGCAGTTACCGGGCCCCGCTTACCAACACTGAAGCTTTCTTT; cdr3_aa: CASSYRAPLTNTEAFF
v_call: TRBV7-8; clone_size: -; j_call: TRBJ2-7; d_call: TRBD1; cdr3_nt: TGTGCCAGCAGCTTAGCTCCCGGGACAGGGACCTACGAGCAGTACTTC; cdr3_aa: CASSLAPGTGTYEQYF
v_call: TRBV27; clone_size: -; j_call: TRBJ2-2; d_call: TRBD2; cdr3_nt: TGTGCCAGCAGTTATCGTGGGTCTAGCGGGGGCGCAGAGGTCGTCCGGGAGCTGTTTTTT; cdr3_aa: CASSYRGSSGGAEVVRELFF
v_call: TRBV6-2/TRBV6-3; clone_size: -; j_call: TRBJ1-5; d_call: TRBD1; cdr3_nt: TGTGCCAGCAGTTACTCGACAAAGGGGGCCTTCAATCAGCCCCAGCATTTT; cdr3_aa: CASSYSTKGAFNQPQHF